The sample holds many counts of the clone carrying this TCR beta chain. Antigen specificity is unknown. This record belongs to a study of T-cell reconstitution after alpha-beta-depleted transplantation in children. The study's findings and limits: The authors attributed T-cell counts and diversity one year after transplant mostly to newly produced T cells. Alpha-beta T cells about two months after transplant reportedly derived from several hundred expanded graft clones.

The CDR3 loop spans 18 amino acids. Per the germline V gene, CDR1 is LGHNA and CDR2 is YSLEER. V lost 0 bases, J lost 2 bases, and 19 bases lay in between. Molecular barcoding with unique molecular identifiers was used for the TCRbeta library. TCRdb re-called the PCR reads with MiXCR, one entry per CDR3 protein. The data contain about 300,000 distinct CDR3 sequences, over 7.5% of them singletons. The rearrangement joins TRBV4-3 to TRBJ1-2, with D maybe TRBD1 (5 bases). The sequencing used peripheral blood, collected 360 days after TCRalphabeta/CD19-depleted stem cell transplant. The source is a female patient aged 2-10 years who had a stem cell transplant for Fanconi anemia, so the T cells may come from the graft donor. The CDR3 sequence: CASSQERGLGGSNYGYTF. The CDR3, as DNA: TGCGCCAGCAGCCAAGAACGGGGACTTGGAGGGTCCAACTATGGCTACACCTTC.